A selection of T cell receptor beta chains follows, all from one sample in a study of T cells in Graves' hyperthyroidism and ophthalmopathy. TCRdb recomputed calls from the multiplex PCR reads with MiXCR, one row per CDR3 protein. The sample yields around 700,000 distinct CDR3 sequences, 35% seen once. The sample was blood. These receptors were taken from a woman aged 35 to 49 with Graves' hyperthyroidism. The CDR3 runs from the conserved cysteine through the conserved F or W. A D gene is named only where the DNA matches it firmly. For some rows the clone size is stated as once, few or many, or as a class when expanded; others skip it.

>TRBD1|many|TRBJ1-5|TRBV19
CASSTGTGNQPQHF
TGTGCCAGTAGTACGGGGACAGGGAATCAGCCCCAGCATTTT
>TRBD1|.|TRBJ2-3|TRBV25-1
CASSEGQSTDTQYF
TGTGCCAGCAGTGAGGGACAGAGCACAGATACGCAGTATTTT
>TRBD1|.|TRBJ1-2|TRBV19
CASSPGQGGTYGYTF
TGTGCCAGCTCACCAGGACAGGGAGGGACTTATGGCTACACCTTC
>.|few|TRBJ1-1|TRBV18
CASSPPSRQFTEAFF
TGTGCCAGCTCCCCTCCATCACGACAGTTCACTGAAGCTTTCTTT
>.|many|TRBJ1-1|TRBV29-1
CSGQRLVDTEAFF
TGCAGCGGCCAGAGGTTGGTGGACACTGAAGCTTTCTTT
>.|.|TRBJ1-1|TRBV6-6
CASSKSWGTGAFF
TGTGCCAGCAGCAAAAGTTGGGGCACTGGAGCTTTCTTT
>.|few|TRBJ2-2|TRBV5-4
CASSLFEGKFTGELFF
TGTGCCAGCAGCTTGTTTGAGGGGAAATTCACCGGGGAGCTGTTTTTT
>.|.|TRBJ1-3|TRBV9
CASSVAGSQGALGNIIYF
TGTGCCAGCAGCGTAGCGGGATCCCAGGGTGCTCTCGGAAACATCATATATTTT
>.|.|TRBJ2-3|TRBV7-3
CASSLWQEDTQYF
TGTGCCAGCAGCTTATGGCAGGAAGATACGCAGTATTTT
>.|few|TRBJ1-2|TRBV6-5
CASSSPRRTGKAGGYTF
TGTGCCAGCAGTTCGCCTCGTCGGACGGGGAAAGCGGGTGGCTACACCTTC
>.|.|TRBJ2-7|TRBV14
CASSQVYYEQYF
TGTGCCAGCAGCCAGGTCTACTACGAGCAGTACTTC
>.|.|TRBJ2-3|TRBV7-9
CASSAKASTDTQYF
TGTGCCAGCAGCGCAAAAGCTAGCACAGATACGCAGTATTTT
>.|few|TRBJ1-2|TRBV4-3
CASSRDRGQGYTF
TGCGCCAGCAGCCGAGATAGGGGACAAGGCTACACCTTC
>.|.|TRBJ1-6|TRBV7-2
CASSQNGGPPLHF
TGTGCCAGCAGCCAAAACGGGGGACCACCCCTCCACTTT
>.|.|TRBJ1-5|TRBV29-1
CSVGPSGGSAHQPQHF
TGCAGCGTTGGACCCAGTGGGGGATCAGCCCATCAGCCCCAGCATTTT
>TRBD1|many|TRBJ2-5|TRBV20-1
CSARDFRTGVLATQYF
TGCAGTGCTAGAGATTTTAGGACAGGGGTTCTCGCGACCCAGTACTTC
>.|.|TRBJ1-5|TRBV29-1
CSVAEGFSNQPQHF
TGCAGCGTTGCGGAGGGATTCAGCAATCAGCCCCAGCATTTT
>TRBD1|few|TRBJ1-1|TRBV10-3
CAIKKDRGATEAFF
TGTGCCATCAAAAAAGACAGGGGGGCCACTGAAGCTTTCTTT
>TRBD1|.|TRBJ1-1|TRBV10-3
CAISGPQGAGTEAFF
TGTGCCATCAGTGGTCCACAGGGGGCTGGGACTGAAGCTTTCTTT
>.|many|TRBJ1-5|TRBV6-1
CASSDLHQPQHF
TGTGCCAGCAGTGATCTCCATCAGCCCCAGCATTTT
>TRBD1|.|TRBJ2-7|TRBV12-3/TRBV12-4
CASGPPTGDYEQYF
TGTGCTAGTGGTCCCCCGACAGGGGACTACGAGCAGTACTTC
>.|.|TRBJ1-4|TRBV7-9
CASSQVQNEKLFF
TGTGCCAGCAGCCAAGTACAGAATGAAAAACTGTTTTTT
>.|many|TRBJ2-7|TRBV19
CASSPQDSYEQYF
TGTGCCAGTAGTCCCCAGGACAGCTACGAGCAGTACTTC
>.|.|TRBJ2-7|TRBV18
CASSQQVPLSYEQYF
TGTGCCAGCTCACAACAGGTCCCCCTGTCCTACGAGCAGTACTTC
>TRBD1|.|TRBJ1-2|TRBV15
CATSRELGTGRSPGYTF
TGTGCCACCAGCAGAGAGTTGGGGACAGGGCGTTCGCCAGGCTACACCTTC
>.|.|TRBJ1-1|TRBV6-1
CASSEGQALNTEAFF
TGTGCCAGCAGTGAAGGACAAGCCCTTAACACTGAAGCTTTCTTT
>.|few|TRBJ1-6|TRBV27
CASSLPYSNSPLHF
TGTGCCAGCAGTTTGCCGTACTCAAATTCACCCCTCCACTTT
>.|.|TRBJ1-2|TRBV6-5
CASSYSWGDYGYTF
TGTGCCAGCAGTTACTCGTGGGGAGACTATGGCTACACCTTC
>.|many|TRBJ1-5|TRBV7-8
CASSLRVGNQPQHF
TGTGCCAGCAGCTTACGGGTTGGCAATCAGCCCCAGCATTTT
>.|.|TRBJ1-1|TRBV2
CASEGVVNTEAFF
TGTGCCAGCGAGGGGGTCGTGAACACTGAAGCTTTCTTT
>.|many|TRBJ1-4|TRBV4-3
CASSQDTGEKLFF
TGCGCCAGCAGCCAAGACACGGGGGAAAAACTGTTTTTT
>.|.|TRBJ2-7|TRBV2
CASRVWVYEQYF
TGTGCCAGCAGAGTGTGGGTCTACGAGCAGTACTTC
>.|.|TRBJ2-5|TRBV5-5
CASSWGDLLQETQYF
TGTGCCAGCAGCTGGGGGGACCTCCTTCAAGAGACCCAGTACTTC
>.|.|TRBJ2-7|TRBV7-9
CASSLERITGAEQYF
TGTGCCAGCAGCTTAGAGAGAATTACCGGAGCCGAGCAGTACTTC
>TRBD1|.|TRBJ2-7|TRBV10-3
CAISTLGQYYEQYF
TGTGCCATCAGTACACTGGGACAGTACTACGAGCAGTACTTC
>.|few|TRBJ1-1|TRBV4-1
CASSQLDGNTEAFF
TGCGCCAGCAGCCAACTAGACGGGAACACTGAAGCTTTCTTT
>TRBD2|.|TRBJ2-7|TRBV7-2
CASSLILAGGVTYEQYF
TGTGCCAGCAGCTTAATCCTAGCGGGAGGGGTTACCTACGAGCAGTACTTC